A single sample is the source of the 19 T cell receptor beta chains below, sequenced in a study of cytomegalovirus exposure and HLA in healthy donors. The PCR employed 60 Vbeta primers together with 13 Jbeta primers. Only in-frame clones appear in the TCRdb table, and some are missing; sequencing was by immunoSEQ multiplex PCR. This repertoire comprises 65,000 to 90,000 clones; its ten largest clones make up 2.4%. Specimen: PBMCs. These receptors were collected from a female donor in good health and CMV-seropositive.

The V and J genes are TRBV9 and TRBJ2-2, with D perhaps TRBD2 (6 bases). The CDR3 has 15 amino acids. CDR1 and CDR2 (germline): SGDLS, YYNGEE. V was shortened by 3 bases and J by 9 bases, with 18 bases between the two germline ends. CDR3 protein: CASSGGTVDLRELFF. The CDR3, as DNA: TGTGCCAGCAGCGGCGGGACCGTGGACCTGCGGGAGCTGTTTTTT.

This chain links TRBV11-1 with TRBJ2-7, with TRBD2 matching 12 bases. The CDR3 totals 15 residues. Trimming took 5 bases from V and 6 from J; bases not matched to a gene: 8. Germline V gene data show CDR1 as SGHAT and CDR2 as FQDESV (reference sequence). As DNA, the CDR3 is TGTGCCAGCAGCGAAAGACTAGCGGGAGATGGCGAGCAGTACTTC. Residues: CASSERLAGDGEQYF.

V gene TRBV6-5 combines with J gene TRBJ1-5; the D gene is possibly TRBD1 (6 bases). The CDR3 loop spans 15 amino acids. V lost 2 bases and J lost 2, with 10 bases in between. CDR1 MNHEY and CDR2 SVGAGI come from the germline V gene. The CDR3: CASSYGRGGNQPQHF. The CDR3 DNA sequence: TGTGCCAGCAGTTACGGCAGGGGAGGCAATCAGCCCCAGCATTTT.

CDR3 DNA: TGTGCCAGCTCCCGTGGGGAGCTCGCGGAGCTGTTTTTT. This gives the protein CASSRGELAELFF. This chain uses TRBV18 with TRBJ2-2, with D possibly matching TRBD2 (5 bases). The ends were cut back, 6 bases at V and 10 bases at J, with 15 bases in the middle. CDR1 and CDR2 from the germline V gene are KGHSH and LQKENI. The CDR3 runs to 13 residues.

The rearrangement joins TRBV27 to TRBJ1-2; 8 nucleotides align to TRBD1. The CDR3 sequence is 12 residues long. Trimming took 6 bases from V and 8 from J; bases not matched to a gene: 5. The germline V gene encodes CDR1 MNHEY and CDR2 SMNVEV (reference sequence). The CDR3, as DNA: TGTGCCAGCAGAGAATGGACAGGGGGCTACACCTTC. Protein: CASREWTGGYTF.

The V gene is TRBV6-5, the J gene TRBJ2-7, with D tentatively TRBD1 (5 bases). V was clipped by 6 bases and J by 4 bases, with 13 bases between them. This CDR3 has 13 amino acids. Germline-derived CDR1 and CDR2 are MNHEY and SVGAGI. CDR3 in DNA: TGTGCCAGCAGACCTTTGACAGATTACGAGCAGTACTTC. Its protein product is CASRPLTDYEQYF.

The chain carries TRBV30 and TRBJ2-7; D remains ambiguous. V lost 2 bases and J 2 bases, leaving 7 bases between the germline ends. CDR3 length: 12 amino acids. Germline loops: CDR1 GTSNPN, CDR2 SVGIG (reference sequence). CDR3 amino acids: CAWSSQAYEQYF. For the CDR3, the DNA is TGTGCCTGGAGTTCGCAGGCCTACGAGCAGTACTTC. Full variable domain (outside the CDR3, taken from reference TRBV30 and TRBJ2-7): SQTIHQWPATLVQPVGSPLSLECTVEGTSNPNLYWYRQAAGRGLQLLFYSVGIGQISSEVPQNLSASRPQDRQFILSSKKLLLSDSGFYLCAWSSQAYEQYFGPGTRLTVT.

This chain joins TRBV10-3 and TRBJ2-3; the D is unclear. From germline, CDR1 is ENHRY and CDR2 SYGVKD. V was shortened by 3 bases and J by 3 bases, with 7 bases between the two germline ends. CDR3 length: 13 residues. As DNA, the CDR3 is TGTGCCATCAGTGACCCTGTGACAGATACGCAGTATTTT. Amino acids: CAISDPVTDTQYF.

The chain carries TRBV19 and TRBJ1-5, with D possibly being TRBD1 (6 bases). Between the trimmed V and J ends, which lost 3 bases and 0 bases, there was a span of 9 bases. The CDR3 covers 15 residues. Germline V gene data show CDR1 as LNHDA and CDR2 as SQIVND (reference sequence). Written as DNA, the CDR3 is TGTGCCAGTAGTATCGGACAGTCTAGCAATCAGCCCCAGCATTTT. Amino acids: CASSIGQSSNQPQHF.

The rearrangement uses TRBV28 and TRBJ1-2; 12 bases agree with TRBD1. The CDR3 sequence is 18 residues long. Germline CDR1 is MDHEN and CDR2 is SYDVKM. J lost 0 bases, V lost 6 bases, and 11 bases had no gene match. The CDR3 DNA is TGTGCCAGCAGCTCAGAGGGGACAGGGGGCCCTACTAACTATGGCTACACCTTC. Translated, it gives CASSSEGTGGPTNYGYTF.

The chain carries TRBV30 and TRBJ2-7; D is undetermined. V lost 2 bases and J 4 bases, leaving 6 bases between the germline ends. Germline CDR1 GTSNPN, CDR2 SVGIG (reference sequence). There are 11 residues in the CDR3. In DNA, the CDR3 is TGTGCCTGGAGTTGGCATTACGAGCAGTACTTC. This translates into CAWSWHYEQYF.

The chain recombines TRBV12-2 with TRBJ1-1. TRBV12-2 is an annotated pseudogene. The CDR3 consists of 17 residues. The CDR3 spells CASRLAISGVEDTEAFF. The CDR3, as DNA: TGTGCAAGTCGCTTAGCGATTAGTGGCGTCGAGGACACTGAAGCTTTCTTT.

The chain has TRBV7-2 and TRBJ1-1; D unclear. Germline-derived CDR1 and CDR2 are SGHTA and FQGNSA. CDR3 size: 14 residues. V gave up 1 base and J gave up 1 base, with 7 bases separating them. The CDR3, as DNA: TGTGCCAGCAGCTTAGATCCAGGGAACACTGAAGCTTTCTTT. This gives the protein CASSLDPGNTEAFF.

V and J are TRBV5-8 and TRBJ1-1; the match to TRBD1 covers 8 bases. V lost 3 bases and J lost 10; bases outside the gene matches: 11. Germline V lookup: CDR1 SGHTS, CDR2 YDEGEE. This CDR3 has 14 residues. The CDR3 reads CASSSRTGWRVAFF. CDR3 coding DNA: TGTGCCAGCAGCTCGCGGACAGGGTGGCGTGTAGCTTTCTTT.

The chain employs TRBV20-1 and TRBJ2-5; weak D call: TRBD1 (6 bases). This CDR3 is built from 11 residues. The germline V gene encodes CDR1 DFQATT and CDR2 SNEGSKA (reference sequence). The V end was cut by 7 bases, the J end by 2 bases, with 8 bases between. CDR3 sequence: CSVQGQETQYF. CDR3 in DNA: TGCAGTGTACAGGGACAAGAGACCCAGTACTTC.

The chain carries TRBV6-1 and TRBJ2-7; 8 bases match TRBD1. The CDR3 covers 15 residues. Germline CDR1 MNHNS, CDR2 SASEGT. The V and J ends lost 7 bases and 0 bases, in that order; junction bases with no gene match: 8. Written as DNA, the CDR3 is TGTGCCAGCACTAGGACAGGGACCGACTCCTACGAGCAGTACTTC. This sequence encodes CASTRTGTDSYEQYF.

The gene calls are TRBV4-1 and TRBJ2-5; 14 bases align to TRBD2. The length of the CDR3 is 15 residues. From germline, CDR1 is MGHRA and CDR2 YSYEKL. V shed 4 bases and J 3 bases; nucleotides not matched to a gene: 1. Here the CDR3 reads CASSRGLAGEETQYF. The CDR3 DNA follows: TGCGCCAGCAGCCGGGGACTAGCGGGAGAAGAGACCCAGTACTTC.

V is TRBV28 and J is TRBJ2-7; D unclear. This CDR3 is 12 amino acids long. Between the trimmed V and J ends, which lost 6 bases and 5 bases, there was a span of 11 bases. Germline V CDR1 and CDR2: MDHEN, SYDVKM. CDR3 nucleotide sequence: TGTGCCAGCAGCACCGGTGCCCACGAGCAGTACTTC. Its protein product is CASSTGAHEQYF. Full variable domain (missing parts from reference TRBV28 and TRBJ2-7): DVKVTQSSRYLVKRTGEKVFLECVQDMDHENMFWYRQDPGLGLRLIYFSYDVKMKEKGDIPEGYSVSREKKERFSLILESASTNQTSMYLCASSTGAHEQYFGPGTRLTVT.

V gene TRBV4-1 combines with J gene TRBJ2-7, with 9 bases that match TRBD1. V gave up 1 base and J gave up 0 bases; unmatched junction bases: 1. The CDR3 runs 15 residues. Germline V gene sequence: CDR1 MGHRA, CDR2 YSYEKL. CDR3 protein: CASSQGTGDSYEQYF. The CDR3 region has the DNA TGCGCCAGCAGCCAAGGGACAGGGGACTCCTACGAGCAGTACTTC.